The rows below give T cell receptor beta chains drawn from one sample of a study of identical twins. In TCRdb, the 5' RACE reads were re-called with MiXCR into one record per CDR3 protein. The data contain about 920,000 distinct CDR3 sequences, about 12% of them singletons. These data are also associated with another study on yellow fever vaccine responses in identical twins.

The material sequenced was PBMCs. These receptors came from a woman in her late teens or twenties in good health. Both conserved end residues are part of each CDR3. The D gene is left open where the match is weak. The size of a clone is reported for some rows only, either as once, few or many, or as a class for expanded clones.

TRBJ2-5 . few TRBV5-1 TGCGCCAGCAGCTTCGGGGGCACGGGGCAAGAGACCCAGTACTTC CASSFGGTGQETQYF
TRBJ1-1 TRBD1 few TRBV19 TGTGCCAGTAGTATCCGGCCAGGGGGCTTCGCTTTCTTT CASSIRPGGFAFF
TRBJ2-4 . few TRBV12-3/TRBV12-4 TGTGCCAGCAGTTTGCGGGTCCAAAACATTCAGTACTTC CASSLRVQNIQYF
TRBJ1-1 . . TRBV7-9 TGTGCCAGCAGCTTATTATCGGGCAGGGGATCGAACACTGAAGCTTTCTTT CASSLLSGRGSNTEAFF
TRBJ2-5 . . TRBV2 TGTGCCAGCAAAGACAGGAGGAAGACCCAGTACTTC CASKDRRKTQYF
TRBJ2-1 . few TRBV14 TGTGCCAGCAGCCCACCCCCAGGCGTGGATGAGCAGTTCTTC CASSPPPGVDEQFF
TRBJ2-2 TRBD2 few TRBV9 TGTGCCAGCAGCGTAGGACCTAGCGGGAGTGAGCTGTTTTTT CASSVGPSGSELFF
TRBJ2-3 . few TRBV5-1 TGCGCCAGCAGCTTGGACAGGGTTCGGGCAGATACGCAGTATTTT CASSLDRVRADTQYF
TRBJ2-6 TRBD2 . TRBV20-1 TGCAGTGCTACCCTAGCGGGAGCAGCTGGGGCCAACGTCCTGACTTTC CSATLAGAAGANVLTF
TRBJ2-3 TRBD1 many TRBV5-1 TGTGCCAGCAGCTTAGCAGGGGGCAGAGATACGCAGTATTTT CASSLAGGRDTQYF
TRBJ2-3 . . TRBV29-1 TGCAGCGTTGAAGAGGGGGGCGCGACAGATACGCAGTATTTT CSVEEGGATDTQYF
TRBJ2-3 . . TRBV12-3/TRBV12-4 TGTGCCAGCAGTTTTTATCCGCACACAGATACGCAGTATTTT CASSFYPHTDTQYF
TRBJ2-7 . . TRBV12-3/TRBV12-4 TGTGCCAGCAGTTTCATCGGAAACGAGCAGTACTTC CASSFIGNEQYF
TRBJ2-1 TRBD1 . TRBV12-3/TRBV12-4 TGTGCCAGCAAACCCGGACAGGGGGCGTCTTCCCGGCAGTTCTTC CASKPGQGASSRQFF
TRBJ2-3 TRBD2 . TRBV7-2 TGTGCCAGCAGCCAGGGACTAGCGGGATGGGCAGATACGCAGTATTTT CASSQGLAGWADTQYF
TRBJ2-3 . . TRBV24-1 TGTGCCACCAGTGACCCACGACTGACAGATACGCAGTATTTT CATSDPRLTDTQYF
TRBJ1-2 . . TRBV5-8 TGTGCCAGCACTTGGGCACAGTATGGCTACACCTTC CASTWAQYGYTF
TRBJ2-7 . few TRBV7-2 TGTGCCAGCAGCTTAGGTGGGACATTCCACGAGCAGTACTTC CASSLGGTFHEQYF
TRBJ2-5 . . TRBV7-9 TGTGCCAGCAGCTTCCCAGGGACGACCGCGGAGACCCAGTACTTC CASSFPGTTAETQYF
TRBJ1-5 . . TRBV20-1 TGCAGTGCTACCCGGACACTAAGCAATCAGCCCCAGCATTTT CSATRTLSNQPQHF
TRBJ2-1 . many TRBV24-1 TGTGCCACCAGAGACAGGAGTAACTACAATGAGCAGTTCTTC CATRDRSNYNEQFF
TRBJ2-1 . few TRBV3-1 TGTGCCAGCAGCCAAGCTATAAGCGGGTCCTACAATGAGCAGTTCTTC CASSQAISGSYNEQFF
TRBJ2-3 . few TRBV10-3 TGTGCCATCAGTGAGTCTGGGATGGAGGGGCAGTATTTT CAISESGMEGQYF
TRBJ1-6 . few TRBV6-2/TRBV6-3 TGTGCCAGCAGTTACCGCTCCTATAATTCACCCCTCCACTTT CASSYRSYNSPLHF
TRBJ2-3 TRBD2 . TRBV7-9 TGTGCCAGCAGCTTAGGTCTCAGCGGGATTCACACAGATACGCAGTATTTT CASSLGLSGIHTDTQYF
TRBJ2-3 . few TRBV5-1 TGCGCCAGCAGCTTGAATTTCGATCGGCGGGAACCGTGGACGGATACGCAGTATTTT CASSLNFDRREPWTDTQYF
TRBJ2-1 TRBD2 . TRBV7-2 TGTGCCAGCAGCTTAGGTAGCGGGAGGGCAGATGAGCAGTTCTTC CASSLGSGRADEQFF
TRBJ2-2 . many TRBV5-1 TGCGCCAGCAGCTTGGAAGGCATCGACACCGGGGAGCTGTTTTTT CASSLEGIDTGELFF
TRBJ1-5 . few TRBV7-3 TGTGCCAGCAGCTTTCGAAGGGGGGACCGGCAGCCCCAGCATTTT CASSFRRGDRQPQHF
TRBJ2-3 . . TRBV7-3 TGTGCCAGCAGCCAAAACGCAGATACGCAGTATTTT CASSQNADTQYF
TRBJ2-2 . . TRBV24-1 TGTGCCACCACCGGGGAGACGAACACCGGGGAGCTGTTTTTT CATTGETNTGELFF
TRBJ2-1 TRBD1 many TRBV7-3 TGTGCCAGCAGCTTCTCCATGGGGGACAGGGAGCAGTTCTTC CASSFSMGDREQFF
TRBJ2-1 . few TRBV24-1 TGTGCCACCAGTGATTTTTCCAGGGAGAGCTCCTACAATGAGCAGTTCTTC CATSDFSRESSYNEQFF
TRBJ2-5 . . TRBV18 TGTGCCAGCTCTCGAGGAATCGTCCAAGAGACCCAGTACTTC CASSRGIVQETQYF
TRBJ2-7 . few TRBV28 TGTGCCAGCAGGGGCAGCTTCTACGAGCAGTACTTC CASRGSFYEQYF
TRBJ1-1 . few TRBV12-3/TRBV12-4 TGTGCCAGCAGTTTGGCCAGGGGAGGTCAAGCTTTCTTT CASSLARGGQAFF
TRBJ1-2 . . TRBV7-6 TGTGCCAGCGGACCGGGGACACTGGATTTTTTCTATGGCTACACCTTC CASGPGTLDFFYGYTF